Below, 12 T cell receptor beta chains from the same sample are listed, as sequenced in a study of identical twins. A single record per CDR3 protein comes from TCRdb applying MiXCR to the 5' RACE reads. Of about 720,000 distinct CDR3 sequences listed, 8.5% to 9.5% are singletons. A further study also used this sample, focusing on yellow fever vaccine responses in identical twins.

Sequencing input: PBMCs. The receptors come from a woman aged 18-35 years in good health.

This rearrangement joins TRBV3-1 to TRBJ2-7; TRBD2 matches 10 bases. CDR1 is LGHDT, CDR2 YNNKEL, per germline (reference sequence). V shed 1 base and J 6 bases; nucleotides not matched to a gene: 3. The length of the CDR3 is 14 residues. In nucleotides, the CDR3 is TGTGCCAGCAGCCAAGGAGTAGCGGGAGGCGAGCAGTACTTC. The encoded protein is CASSQGVAGGEQYF.

The chain couples TRBV7-3 to TRBJ2-1, with D perhaps given as TRBD1 or TRBD2 (5 bases each). Germline CDR1 SGHTA, CDR2 FQGTGA. Trimming cost V 3 bases and J 3 bases, with 12 bases left between them. This CDR3 has 15 residues. The chain's CDR3 is CASSFRRTNYNEQFF. The CDR3 DNA follows: TGTGCCAGCAGCTTTCGGAGGACAAACTACAATGAGCAGTTCTTC.

V usage is TRBV29-1 and J usage is TRBJ2-2; D is perhaps TRBD2 (6 bases). The V end was cut by 5 bases, the J end by 2 bases, with 15 bases between. Germline V gene sequence: CDR1 SQVTM, CDR2 ANQGSEA. This CDR3 region has 15 residues. DNA of the CDR3: TGCAGCGTTACTGTCGGGGACTCCAACACCGGGGAGCTGTTTTTT. As protein: CSVTVGDSNTGELFF.

V and J are TRBV11-3 and TRBJ2-1; D ambiguous. This CDR3 is built from 13 residues. Deletions cut 2 bases from V and 9 bases from J, with 11 bases between. CDR1 is SGHNT, CDR2 YENEEA, per germline. The CDR3 spells CASSLNQPGEQFF. CDR3 nucleotides: TGTGCCAGCAGCTTAAACCAGCCCGGTGAGCAGTTCTTC.

This clonotype was recorded a few times. The genes are TRBV4-3 and TRBJ2-5; 10 bases are a match to TRBD2. Losses at the gene ends were 4 bases for V and 8 bases for J; bases not matched to a gene: 4. CDR3 length: 13 residues. Germline CDR1 and CDR2: LGHNA and YSLEER. The DNA for the CDR3 is TGCGCCAGCAGCCCTGGACTAGCGGCAACCCAGTACTTC. Translated: CASSPGLAATQYF.

The sample holds many counts of this clonotype. This chain joins TRBV6-5 and TRBJ2-3; D possibly corresponds to TRBD2 (5 bases). The CDR3 is 12 amino acids. CDR1 MNHEY and CDR2 SVGAGI come from the germline V gene. V gave up 6 bases and J gave up 2 bases, with 6 bases separating them. CDR3 region: CASRGDTDTQYF. Written as DNA, the CDR3 is TGTGCCAGCAGGGGAGACACAGATACGCAGTATTTT.

CDR3: CATSRSDKGLNTGELFF. The CDR3, as DNA: TGTGCCACCAGCAGATCGGATAAGGGGCTGAACACCGGGGAGCTGTTTTTT. The chain couples TRBV15 to TRBJ2-2; tentatively, D is TRBD1 (5 bases). CDR1 and CDR2 from the germline V gene are LNHNV and YYDKDF (reference sequence). The CDR3 length is 17 residues. V shed 2 bases and J shed 1 base, with 14 bases lying between them.

The sample holds many counts of this clonotype. This chain links TRBV2 with TRBJ2-3; 8 bases match TRBD1. Trimming at V came to 5 bases and at J to 5 bases, leaving 3 bases not matched to a gene. The CDR3 is made up of 13 amino acids. Germline loops: CDR1 SNHLY, CDR2 FYNNEI. CDR3: CASSRDRGDTQYF. Here the CDR3 DNA reads TGTGCCAGCAGTCGCGACAGGGGAGATACGCAGTATTTT. Together with reference TRBV2 and TRBJ2-3, the CDR3 gives the full variable domain: EPEVTQTPSHQVTQMGQEVILRCVPISNHLYFYWYRQILGQKVEFLVSFYNNEISEKSEIFDDQFSVERPDGSNFTLKIRSTKLEDSAMYFCASSRDRGDTQYFGPGTRLTVL.

This clonotype came up a few times. This chain connects TRBV28 to TRBJ2-1, with TRBD1 matching 8 bases. Germline values: CDR1 MDHEN, CDR2 SYDVKM. The CDR3 runs to 16 residues. J gave up 0 bases and V 5 bases, and 6 bases lay outside the gene matches. CDR3 loop: CASSLTGQGSYNEQFF. The CDR3 DNA reads TGTGCCAGCAGTCTCACAGGACAGGGCTCCTACAATGAGCAGTTCTTC.

The V call is TRBV5-1, the J call TRBJ1-4; 7 bases are shared with TRBD1. Germline lookup yields CDR1 SGHRS and CDR2 YFSETQ. The CDR3 is 14 residues long. V shed 6 bases, J shed 2 bases, and the junction held 4 bases outside the gene matches. CDR3 bases: TGCGCCAGCACCCGGACAGGCACTAATGAAAAACTGTTTTTT. This gives the protein CASTRTGTNEKLFF.

As DNA, the CDR3 is TGCAGTGCTAGAGATTATAGGACTAGAGGCTCCTACAATGAGCAGTTCTTC. Protein product: CSARDYRTRGSYNEQFF. V gene TRBV20-1 combines with J gene TRBJ2-1; 7 bases are shared with TRBD2. The CDR3 is made up of 17 amino acids. Germline-derived CDR1 and CDR2 are DFQATT and SNEGSKA (reference sequence). The V segment lost 0 bases and the J segment 0 bases; nucleotides outside the gene matches: 8.

The chain combines TRBV7-8 with TRBJ2-7, with 9 bases lining up with TRBD1. This CDR3 region has 16 residues. CDR1 is SGHVS and CDR2 is FQNEAQ in the germline V gene. V was clipped by 5 bases and J by 0 bases; unmatched bases: 8. The CDR3 is CASSGTGTGISYEQYF. For the CDR3, the DNA is TGTGCCAGCAGCGGTACCGGGACAGGGATCTCCTACGAGCAGTACTTC.